This record looks at one TCR beta chain sequence and its context. The antigen remains unidentified. This record belongs to a study of CD8 T cells in ankylosing spondylitis. Preparation of TCR beta libraries was done by quantitative 5'-RACE with molecular barcodes. TCRdb reprocessed the 5' RACE reads with MiXCR, giving one entry per CDR3 protein. The sample consists of a few hundred thousand distinct CDR3 sequences, approximately 17% of them appearing once. Study results and caveats: A TCR beta motif made of 7 to 9 highly homologous variants seemed typical of ankylosing spondylitis blood.

The CDR3 is 15 residues long. V lost 5 bases to trimming and J lost 2 bases, with 16 bases between them. Germline CDR1 and CDR2: SGHTA and FQGTGA. This clonotype originated in a male donor with ankylosing spondylitis. Sequencing was carried out using blood, either unsorted or a sorted T cell fraction (not recorded which). The V gene is TRBV7-3, the J gene TRBJ2-7, with a weak D call TRBD2 (7 bases). CDR3: CASSPGGRDPYEQYF. CDR3 sequence (DNA): TGTGCCAGCAGCCCCGGGGGGCGGGACCCCTACGAGCAGTACTTC.